This T cell receptor beta chain was identified during a study of early T cells in non-severe SARS-CoV-2 infection. Study information: Bulk RNA from unsorted whole blood was sequenced; chains were unpaired.

This clonotype showed up just a few times. TCRdb recomputed calls from the 5' RACE reads with MiXCR, one row per CDR3 protein. This table holds about 64,000 distinct CDR3 sequences, around 13% found once. Germline lookup yields CDR1 LGHDT and CDR2 YNNKEL (reference sequence). Deletions cut 4 bases from V and 0 bases from J, with 10 bases between. CDR3 length equals 16 residues. This chain uses TRBV3-1 with TRBJ1-6, with a weak D call TRBD1 (6 bases). The source material was whole blood. This sequence originates from an adult who was a healthcare worker with PCR-confirmed SARS-CoV-2 infection or an uninfected control (not recorded which). CDR3 protein: CASSRDISSYNSPLHF. CDR3 nucleotides: TGTGCCAGCAGCCGGGACATTAGCTCCTATAATTCACCCCTCCACTTT.